The 27 T cell receptor beta chains presented below share a single source sample, sequenced in a study of human T cells and chemical hapten exposure. Time point here: pre-sensitization, week 0. Specified treatment: therapeutic diphenylcyclopropenone sensitization with weekly scalp DPC. From the RACE reads, TCRdb called clonotypes with MiXCR, one entry per CDR3 protein. In the table there are about 92,000 distinct CDR3 sequences, 9.6% of which are singletons. This specimen was whole blood, taken in connection with sensitization to the hapten diphenylcyclopropenone (DPC). These receptors were obtained from a woman between 35 and 50 years old with alopecia areata. Some clones in this sample may be carry-over from other donors' samples.

Many counts were recorded for this clonotype. The chain combines TRBV7-2 with TRBJ2-7; D unresolved. The V gene's germline CDR1 is SGHTA and CDR2 FQGNSA. The CDR3 covers 12 residues. V lost 5 bases and J lost 0, with 5 bases in between. As DNA, the CDR3 is TGTGCCAGCAGCCCTCACTCCTACGAGCAGTACTTC. Translated: CASSPHSYEQYF.

This clonotype was observed at least ten times. The chain combines TRBV12-3 or TRBV12-4 with TRBJ2-7; no clear D gene. The CDR3 covers 15 residues. The V and J ends lost 1 base and 1 base respectively, with 11 bases between them. The CDR3 DNA is TGTGCCAGCAGTTTAGGAACCCTAGGGTCCTACGAGCAGTACTTC. It encodes CASSLGTLGSYEQYF.

For this clonotype: An end of the junction does not agree with germline; a read error may underlie this. This sequence joins TRBV13 and TRBJ2-7; 10 bases map to TRBD2. Germline-derived CDR1 and CDR2 are PRHDT and FYEKMQ (reference sequence). This CDR3 region has 16 residues. The CDR3 sequence: CASSLGPERGGYEQYF. The CDR3 region has the DNA TGTGCCAGCAGCCTAGGCCCGGAGCGGGGGGGCTACGAGCAGTACTTC.

This clonotype was recorded many times. The chain employs TRBV7-8 and TRBJ2-5; a weak D match, TRBD1 (5 bases). V shed 2 bases and J shed 4 bases, with 11 bases lying between them. The CDR3 totals 14 residues. From germline, CDR1 is SGHVS and CDR2 FQNEAQ. CDR3 sequence: CASSLSQGPETQYF. CDR3 DNA sequence: TGTGCCAGCAGCTTATCTCAGGGCCCAGAGACCCAGTACTTC.

This clonotype was recorded a few times. The rearrangement links TRBV18 to TRBJ1-2; the D is unclear. This CDR3 has 17 residues. Germline-derived CDR1 and CDR2 are KGHSH and LQKENI. V dropped 2 bases and J dropped 0 bases, with 16 bases sitting between them. CDR3 region: CASSPSRATETNYGYTF. CDR3 nucleotide sequence: TGTGCCAGCTCACCATCCCGGGCAACAGAGACTAACTATGGCTACACCTTC.

This clonotype was counted ten times or more. The chain uses TRBV6-1 and TRBJ1-1; unclear D gene. CDR1 and CDR2 (germline): MNHNS, SASEGT. The CDR3 loop spans 13 amino acids. With 5 bases removed from V and 4 bases from J, the gap between germline ends came to 11 bases. The CDR3 DNA sequence: TGTGCCAGCAGTTTGTCGGACGGCACTGAAGCTTTCTTT. Encoded protein: CASSLSDGTEAFF.

This clonotype was seen a handful of times. The rearrangement uses TRBV5-1 and TRBJ2-2; 12 bases align to TRBD2. The germline CDR1 and CDR2 sequences are SGHRS and YFSETQ. The junction had 9 bases not matched to a gene; V was cut back by 4 bases and J by 2 bases. CDR3 length equals 18 residues. CDR3 coding DNA: TGCGCCAGCAGCGGCTACCCGGGACTAGCGGGTAACACCGGGGAGCTGTTTTTT. Translated, it gives CASSGYPGLAGNTGELFF.

The chain has TRBV20-1 and TRBJ1-5, with D hard to call. The CDR3 totals 14 residues. Trimming stripped 0 bases from V and 5 bases from J, with 11 bases between. CDR1 and CDR2 from the germline V gene are DFQATT and SNEGSKA (reference sequence). CDR3 sequence (DNA): TGCAGTGCTAGAGATTCGTCAGGAGATCAGCCCCAGCATTTT. This encodes CSARDSSGDQPQHF.

About this clonotype itself: A much larger clone differs by one base, so this may be a read error. This sequence joins TRBV7-2 and TRBJ1-2; D is ambiguous. The CDR3 has 14 amino acids. Germline CDR1 and CDR2: SGHTA and FQGNSA. As DNA, the CDR3 is TGTGCCAGCAGCTTAGGCCGGACTAACTATGGCTACTCCTTC. Encoded protein: CASSLGRTNYGYSF. The full variable domain, completed using reference TRBV7-2 and TRBJ1-2, is GAGVSQSPSNKVTEKGKDVELRCDPISGHTALYWYRQSLGQGLEFLIYFQGNSAPDKSGLPSDRFSAERTGGSVSTLTIQRTQQEDSAVYLCASSLGRTNYGYSFGSGTRLTVV.

This rearrangement joins TRBV7-2 to TRBJ2-5; D is undetermined. The CDR3 contains 13 residues. Germline CDR1 and CDR2: SGHTA and FQGNSA. V was shortened by 0 bases and J by 5 bases, with 7 bases between the two germline ends. The chain's CDR3 is CASSLAIGETQYF. CDR3 coding DNA: TGTGCCAGCAGCTTAGCGATCGGTGAGACCCAGTACTTC.

V gene TRBV7-2 combines with J gene TRBJ2-7, with TRBD2 identical over 14 bases. The CDR3 is 15 residues long. V was pared by 6 bases and J by 3 bases, with 4 bases of the junction left unmatched. From germline, CDR1 is SGHTA and CDR2 FQGNSA. The CDR3 is CASRPGTSGGYEQYF. CDR3 DNA sequence: TGTGCCAGCAGGCCCGGGACTAGCGGGGGCTACGAGCAGTACTTC.

This clonotype was seen more than once but under ten times. V is TRBV7-9 and J is TRBJ2-1; D unclear. CDR1 and CDR2 from the germline V gene are SEHNR and FQNEAQ (reference sequence). The CDR3 has 13 amino acids. The DNA for the CDR3 is TGTGCTCCCAGTTTTAGGTCCTACAATGAGCAGTTCTTC. Translation gives CAPSFRSYNEQFF.

The sample holds a few counts of this clonotype. This rearrangement joins TRBV6-2 or TRBV6-3 to TRBJ2-7; maybe TRBD1 (6 bases). Germline V gene data show CDR1 as MNHEY and CDR2 as SVGEGT. V was shortened by 7 bases and J by 3 bases, with 19 bases between the two germline ends. The CDR3 is 15 residues long. CDR3 DNA sequence: TGTGCCAGCATATCGTTCAACAGGGTGATCTACGAGCAGTACTTC. Amino acids: CASISFNRVIYEQYF.

This clonotype came up many times. The chain joins TRBV29-1 to TRBJ1-1; 7 nucleotides match TRBD1. In germline, CDR1 is SQVTM, CDR2 ANQGSEA. The CDR3 extends over 10 amino acids. After removal of 7 bases from V and 4 bases from J, the junction contained 0 bases not matched to a gene. The CDR3, as DNA: TGCAGCGCAGGGGGCACTGAAGCTTTCTTT. Protein product: CSAGGTEAFF.

This clonotype turned up a few times. The V and J genes are TRBV3-1 and TRBJ1-1; TRBD1 is a possible D gene (5 bases). The CDR3 has 15 amino acids. The V end was cut by 5 bases, the J end by 4 bases, with 17 bases between. Germline-derived CDR1 and CDR2 are LGHDT and YNNKEL (reference sequence). This chain's CDR3 is CASSSSGEGSTEAFF. The CDR3 region has the DNA TGTGCCAGCAGCTCCTCCGGGGAGGGGAGCACTGAAGCTTTCTTT.

In its sample, this clonotype was seen many times. The chain joins TRBV4-1 to TRBJ2-1, with no clear D. Germline V lookup: CDR1 MGHRA, CDR2 YSYEKL. Trimming pared 6 bases from V and 2 bases from J, leaving 17 bases between. The CDR3 extends over 16 amino acids. The CDR3 is CASRPSGGVPYNEQFF. The CDR3 DNA reads TGCGCCAGCAGACCGTCCGGTGGGGTACCCTACAATGAGCAGTTCTTC.

This clonotype was seen repeatedly, ten times or more. The chain joins TRBV7-9 to TRBJ2-3; D remains ambiguous. This CDR3 region has 16 residues. The V end lost 1 base, the J end lost 3 bases, and 14 bases lay between the germline ends. CDR1 is SEHNR, CDR2 FQNEAQ, per germline (reference sequence). CDR3 residues: CASSLGGSPRTDTQYF. DNA of the CDR3: TGTGCCAGCAGCTTAGGAGGTAGCCCGAGGACAGATACGCAGTATTTT.

This clonotype was found a few times. The genes are TRBV4-3 and TRBJ2-1; D is possibly TRBD2 (5 bases). Looked up from germline, CDR1 is LGHNA and CDR2 is YSLEER. V was trimmed by 0 bases and J by 6 bases, leaving 12 bases between them. This CDR3 comprises 15 residues. The CDR3 DNA sequence: TGCGCCAGCAGCCAAGAGGGAGCGTACCGCAATGAGCAGTTCTTC. Encoded protein: CASSQEGAYRNEQFF.

This clonotype came up a few times. CDR3 amino acids: CASSLQGTTEAFF. In DNA form, the CDR3 reads TGTGCCAGCAGCCTGCAGGGTACCACTGAAGCTTTCTTT. This sequence joins TRBV7-8 and TRBJ1-1, with D possibly being TRBD1 (5 bases). Germline-derived CDR1 and CDR2 are SGHVS and FQNEAQ. V lost 5 bases and J 4 bases, leaving 11 bases between the germline ends. The CDR3 consists of 13 residues.

This clonotype came up a few times. The J gene is TRBJ1-1, the V gene TRBV12-3 or TRBV12-4; D remains unclear. V lost 4 bases to trimming and J lost 6 bases, with 6 bases between them. This CDR3 contains 11 residues. The CDR3 nucleotides read TGTGCCAGCAGTTACGGCCCTGAAGCTTTCTTT. Translating gives CASSYGPEAFF.

This clonotype was found many times. V and J are TRBV20-1 and TRBJ2-4, with 8 bases aligning to TRBD1. Looked up from germline, CDR1 is DFQATT and CDR2 is SNEGSKA (reference sequence). CDR3 length: 16 amino acids. J gave up 0 bases and V 0 bases, and 4 bases lay outside the gene matches. The CDR3 nucleotides are TGCAGTGCTAGAGATGAGACAGGGGTAGCCAAAAACATTCAGTACTTC. It specifies CSARDETGVAKNIQYF.

This clonotype was detected a few times. The chain links TRBV7-8 to TRBJ1-2, with D possibly matching TRBD1 (5 bases). Trimming cost V 5 bases and J 3 bases, with 22 bases left between them. CDR3 length: 17 amino acids. The germline gives CDR1 SGHVS, CDR2 FQNEAQ. The CDR3 is CASSPQGIQAIYYGYTF. CDR3 nucleotides: TGTGCCAGCAGCCCCCAGGGTATCCAGGCGATATACTATGGCTACACCTTC.

This sequence joins TRBV10-3 and TRBJ1-3, with D perhaps TRBD1 (5 bases). The CDR3 runs 14 residues. The ends were cut back, 3 bases at V and 7 bases at J, with 13 bases in the middle. CDR1 is ENHRY and CDR2 is SYGVKD in the germline V gene. The DNA for the CDR3 is TGTGCCATCAGTGACCGGCTGCCAGGGAACACCATATATTTT. The encoded protein is CAISDRLPGNTIYF.

This clonotype was seen more than once but under ten times. CDR3 in amino acids: CASSFGGGADIQYF. The DNA of the CDR3 is TGTGCCAGCAGTTTTGGCGGGGGGGCGGACATTCAGTACTTC. J is TRBJ2-4 and V is TRBV12-3 or TRBV12-4; 9 bases line up with TRBD2. The CDR3 covers 14 residues. Trimming removed 3 bases from V and 8 bases from J; junction bases left unmatched: 5.

This clonotype was seen many times. The J gene is TRBJ1-4, the V gene TRBV28, with unresolved D. The CDR3 is 14 residues long. V was clipped by 8 bases and J by 5 bases, with 15 bases between them. Germline lookup yields CDR1 MDHEN and CDR2 SYDVKM. CDR3 in amino acids: CASAGQAVNEKLFF. CDR3 in DNA: TGTGCCAGCGCTGGCCAGGCGGTCAATGAAAAACTGTTTTTT.

Only a few counts were recorded for this clonotype. The chain has TRBV6-2 or TRBV6-3 and TRBJ1-4; D may be TRBD1 (6 bases). V lost 6 bases and J lost 4, with 12 bases in between. Germline CDR1 reads MNHEY; CDR2 reads SVGEGT. The CDR3 spans 14 residues. The CDR3 nucleotides are TGTGCCAGCAGCCTTCGACAGGATAATGAAAAACTGTTTTTT. The encoded protein is CASSLRQDNEKLFF.

This clonotype showed up just a few times. This chain links TRBV7-2 with TRBJ1-6; TRBD1 is a possible D gene (6 bases). Germline V CDR1 and CDR2: SGHTA, FQGNSA. The CDR3 is made up of 17 amino acids. Trimming took off 6 bases at V and 7 bases at J, with 22 bases between the two ends. This CDR3 is CASSPYRDPRSNSPLHF. DNA for the CDR3: TGTGCCAGCAGTCCTTACAGGGACCCCCGATCAAATTCACCCCTCCACTTT.